This T cell receptor beta chain was identified in a study of CXCR3-negative and CXCR3-positive naive CD8 T cells. Study at large: The total count of TRB reads reached about 135 million, and each library contributed about 1.5 +/- 0.3 million. Study results and caveats: Partial loss of CXCR3 expression followed cryopreservation; most assays used fresh PBMCs. Similarly elevated diversity marked both naive subsets, with memory CD8+ cells showing far lower diversity. CXCR3-negative naive cells had less hydrophobic TRB CDR3s than did CXCR3-positive naive cells. Similar TRBV-TRBJ usage characterized naive CXCR3-negative and CXCR3-positive cells; memory cells differed.

The method, 5' RACE with UMI labels, was used to prepare the TRB cDNA libraries. Reprocessing the 5' RACE reads, TCRdb reports a single entry for every CDR3 protein and omits DNA. Its table lists about 150,000 distinct CDR3 sequences. As regards this clonotype: Antigen unknown.

The germline V gene encodes CDR1 SEHNR and CDR2 FQNEAQ (reference sequence). This CDR3 has 12 residues. The material sequenced was naive CXCR3+ CD8+ T cells from blood. The subset here: CD45RO-CCR7+CD27+CD95- naive CD8+ T cells expressing CXCR3 (TNR3+). This clonotype was obtained from a human donor in good health. Some clones in this sample may be carry-over from other donors' samples. V is TRBV7-9 and J is TRBJ1-5. The CDR3 sequence: CASSLYNQPQHF.